The 20 T cell receptor beta chains below were found in one sample sequenced in a study of T cell responses to AZD1222 COVID-19 vaccine (dated by TCRdb to the early 2020s). Libraries were constructed by the immunoSEQ multiplex PCR assay. The table comes from immuneACCESS by way of TCRdb, which keeps in-frame sequences with V and J called. Part of the clones is missing from these tables; in studies checked, under half for an unresolved V gene and the rest for unknown reasons. The sample data list 140,000 to 150,000 clones, and 75% to 90% of these were observed just once. Of the sample, around 1.6% falls within the top ten clones. The time point label corresponds to: baseline before first vaccination. The sample in question was peripheral blood, obtained on day 0 of AZD1222 vaccination. All receptors derive from an adult in good health.

The J gene is TRBJ1-6, the V gene TRBV12-5; the D is unclear. The V end lost 0 bases, the J end lost 0 bases, and 12 bases lay between the germline ends. This CDR3 is built from 18 residues. Germline values: CDR1 LGHNT, CDR2 FRNRAP. In nucleotides, the CDR3 is TGTGCTAGTGGTTTGGTATTGGGCAGTGGCTCCTATAATTCACCCCTCCACTTT. It codes for CASGLVLGSGSYNSPLHF.

This clone was observed once. V and J are TRBV9 and TRBJ1-3; D is unresolved. Per germline, CDR1 SGDLS and CDR2 YYNGEE. V lost 4 bases to trimming and J lost 0 bases, with 14 bases between them. The CDR3 sequence is 16 residues long. CDR3 nucleotides: TGTGCCAGCAGCCCAAACCGGGCCCGCTCTGGAAACACCATATATTTT. The encoded protein is CASSPNRARSGNTIYF. The variable domain in full, completed from reference TRBV9 and TRBJ1-3, reads DSGVTQTPKHLITATGQRVTLRCSPRSGDLSVYWYQQSLDQGLQFLIQYYNGEERAKGNILERFSAQQFPDLHSELNLSSLELGDSALYFCASSPNRARSGNTIYFGEGSWLTVV.

The chain joins TRBV30 to TRBJ2-2; D tentatively reads TRBD1 or TRBD2 (5 bases each). The CDR3 runs to 14 residues. V lost 5 bases and J lost 1, with 11 bases in between. Germline loops: CDR1 GTSNPN, CDR2 SVGIG (reference sequence). The CDR3 coding sequence is TGTGCCTGGGCCGGGACGGGGAACACCGGGGAGCTGTTTTTT. Its translation: CAWAGTGNTGELFF.

The V gene is TRBV18, the J gene TRBJ2-7; D may correspond to TRBD1 or TRBD2 (5 bases each). V shed 6 bases and J shed 6 bases, with 18 bases lying between them. The CDR3 has 14 amino acids. CDR1 is KGHSH and CDR2 is LQKENI in the germline V gene. CDR3 nucleotides: TGTGCCAGCTCCCCGCCGGGACCCTATCGCGAGCAGTACTTC. It specifies CASSPPGPYREQYF.

V gene TRBV21-1 combines with J gene TRBJ1-6; the table gives TRBD1 as D, unverified against the DNA. TRBV21-1 is a recognized pseudogene. The CDR3 contains 16 residues. The CDR3 spells CASSKGGHHYNSPLHF. CDR3 bases: TGTGCCAGCAGCAAAGGGGGCCATCATTATAATTCACCCCTCCACTTT.

V is TRBV29-1 and J is TRBJ2-3; tentatively, D is TRBD2 (5 bases). This CDR3 comprises 14 residues. Per the germline V gene, CDR1 is SQVTM and CDR2 is ANQGSEA. Trimming stripped 5 bases from V and 4 bases from J, with 16 bases between. DNA for the CDR3: TGCAGCGTTCGCCTAGCAATTACCCCAGATACGCAGTATTTT. Translation: CSVRLAITPDTQYF.

V and J are TRBV7-8 and TRBJ1-1, with 8 bases matching TRBD1. CDR3 length equals 15 residues. Per germline, CDR1 SGHVS and CDR2 FQNEAQ. J gave up 8 bases and V 5 bases, and 13 bases lay outside the gene matches. CDR3 sequence reads: CASSETQGQAREAFF. In nucleotides, the CDR3 is TGTGCCAGCAGCGAGACTCAGGGACAGGCACGAGAAGCTTTCTTT.

This rearrangement joins TRBV6-5 to TRBJ1-3; D gene uncertain. The CDR3 covers 14 residues. The V and J ends lost 6 bases and 0 bases respectively, with 9 bases between them. CDR1 and CDR2 from the germline V gene are MNHEY and SVGAGI. CDR3 amino acids: CASRPGGSGNTIYF. CDR3 DNA: TGTGCCAGCAGGCCAGGCGGCTCTGGAAACACCATATATTTT.

The rearrangement links TRBV9 to TRBJ2-1; 10 bases map to TRBD1. After removal of 3 bases from V and 3 bases from J, the junction contained 3 bases not matched to a gene. The CDR3 is made up of 15 amino acids. Germline CDR1 SGDLS, CDR2 YYNGEE. The CDR3 coding sequence is TGTGCCAGCAGCGCCCGGGACAGGGGCTACAATGAGCAGTTCTTC. Encoded protein: CASSARDRGYNEQFF.

V usage is TRBV5-6 and J usage is TRBJ2-7; 7 bases line up with TRBD2. Trimming at V came to 8 bases and at J to 1 base, leaving 15 bases not matched to a gene. CDR3 length: 16 amino acids. CDR1 is SGHDT, CDR2 YYEEEE, per germline. The CDR3 DNA follows: TGTGCCAGTGCGTCCCATGGGGGGACTACTTCCTACGAGCAGTACTTC. It yields the protein CASASHGGTTSYEQYF.

The J gene is TRBJ2-5, the V gene TRBV6-5; D is perhaps TRBD1 or TRBD2 (5 bases each). The germline CDR1 and CDR2 sequences are MNHEY and SVGAGI. Trimming cost V 8 bases and J 0 bases, with 16 bases left between them. CDR3 length equals 15 residues. The CDR3 is CASGTKRGYQETQYF. In nucleotides, the CDR3 is TGTGCCAGCGGGACCAAACGCGGGTACCAAGAGACCCAGTACTTC.

This clone has a handful of counts. V usage is TRBV7-2 and J usage is TRBJ2-7, with 8 bases fitting TRBD1. After removal of 3 bases from V and 3 bases from J, the junction contained 4 bases not matched to a gene. Germline CDR1 is SGHTA and CDR2 is FQGNSA. This CDR3 region has 14 residues. The CDR3 spells CASSFRQGLYEQYF. Here the CDR3 DNA reads TGTGCCAGCAGCTTTCGACAGGGGCTCTACGAGCAGTACTTC.

The chain employs TRBV5-1 and TRBJ1-4, with a possible D match to TRBD1 (5 bases). The germline CDR1 and CDR2 sequences are SGHRS and YFSETQ. V gave up 0 bases and J gave up 12 bases, with 9 bases separating them. The CDR3 sequence is 12 residues long. The CDR3 DNA reads as TGCGCCAGCAGCTTGGCAGGGAGTGAACTGTTTTTT. Amino acid sequence: CASSLAGSELFF. Based on the CDR3 plus reference TRBV5-1 and TRBJ1-4, the full variable domain is KAGVTQTPRYLIKTRGQQVTLSCSPISGHRSVSWYQQTPGQGLQFLFEYFSETQRNKGNFPGRFSGRQFSNSRSEMNVSTLELGDSALYLCASSLAGSELFFGSGTQLSVL.

Only a few counts were recorded for this clone. The V gene is TRBV27, the J gene TRBJ1-1, with 9 bases lining up with TRBD1. Unmatched junction bases numbered 15, after V lost 6 bases and J lost 7 bases. Germline V gene lookup returns CDR1 MNHEY and CDR2 SMNVEV (reference sequence). The CDR3 totals 16 residues. CDR3 bases: TGTGCCAGCAGCGCGGACAGGGGAACATTCTTACATGAAGCTTTCTTT. This gives the protein CASSADRGTFLHEAFF.

The chain couples TRBV3-1 (or the pseudogene TRBV3-2) to TRBJ1-4; 9 bases are shared with TRBD1. The CDR3 length is 16 residues. Germline V gene lookup returns CDR1 LGHDT and CDR2 YNNKEL (reference sequence). With V trimmed by 0 bases and J by 10 bases, 9 bases remained unmatched. The CDR3 sequence is CASSQEGWDREVKLFF. For the CDR3, the DNA is TGTGCCAGCAGCCAAGAAGGGTGGGACAGGGAAGTAAAACTGTTTTTT.

The genes are TRBV19 and TRBJ1-2; D not resolved. V gave up 4 bases and J gave up 2 bases, with 14 bases separating them. The germline CDR1 and CDR2 sequences are LNHDA and SQIVND (reference sequence). The CDR3 consists of 15 residues. CDR3 bases: TGTGCCAGTAGTAATGAGGCAGGAATCAACTATGGCTACACCTTC. Protein: CASSNEAGINYGYTF.

CDR3 nucleotides: TGTGCCACCTCCCTCGGTACCCACGAGCAGTACTTC. It yields the protein CATSLGTHEQYF. The V gene is TRBV6-5, the J gene TRBJ2-7; D is uncertain. Trimming left V 10 bases short and J 5 bases short, with 15 bases between. The CDR3 runs 12 residues. Germline V CDR1 and CDR2: MNHEY, SVGAGI.

The rearrangement links TRBV5-1 to TRBJ2-7; no clear D gene. The germline CDR1 and CDR2 sequences are SGHRS and YFSETQ. Deletions cut 1 base from V and 0 bases from J, with 5 bases between. This CDR3 region has 13 residues. DNA for the CDR3: TGCGCCAGCAGCTTGCTAGTCTCCTACGAGCAGTACTTC. It yields the protein CASSLLVSYEQYF.

This clone was seen once. The CDR3 DNA reads as TGTGCCTGGAGGGACAGGGGACAGGGGGCGCGCGGCTACACCTTC. Its protein product is CAWRDRGQGARGYTF. J is TRBJ1-2 and V is TRBV30; 12 bases line up with TRBD1. V trimming: 3 bases; J trimming: 8 bases; junction bases outside the gene matches: 10. The germline V gene has CDR1 GTSNPN and CDR2 SVGIG (reference sequence). This CDR3 is built from 15 residues.

The chain couples TRBV5-4 to TRBJ2-4; 7 nucleotides line up with TRBD1. Germline V lookup: CDR1 SGHNT, CDR2 YYREEE (reference sequence). The CDR3 loop spans 17 amino acids. Unmatched junction bases numbered 12, after V lost 0 bases and J lost 6 bases. The CDR3 protein is CASSLAGTDPRGNIQYF. The DNA of the CDR3 is TGTGCCAGCAGCTTGGCGGGGACAGATCCGAGGGGAAACATTCAGTACTTC.